This TCR beta chain was sequenced in a study of beta chain features in type 1 diabetes. The study's findings and limits: Compared to healthy donors, patients appeared to have naive, central memory and Treg TCRB repertoires that were more alike. Shorter TCRB CDR3s, moderately but significantly so, marked every one of the four CD4+ subsets in Type 1 diabetes patients. Small HLA sub-analyses could not settle whether HLA shapes TCRB rearrangement.

Of the isolated RNA, all was reverse transcribed, and so the sequenced material was expressed TCRB transcripts. Generated by immunoSEQ multiplex PCR, the TCRdb table keeps only in-frame clones and is missing some. The repertoire holds about 140,000 clones, around an eighth seen once, with 1.3% in the top ten. The CDR3 runs to 14 residues. Per germline, CDR1 SGHNT and CDR2 YENEEA. V lost 4 bases and J 4 bases, leaving 13 bases between the germline ends. This clone was recorded a few times. Antigen specificity is unknown. Each sorted fraction was over 95% pure. This receptor was taken from a man between 18 and 35 years old with type 1 diabetes. The J gene is TRBJ1-1, the V gene TRBV11-3; D unclear. Sequences were obtained from central memory CD4+ T cells from blood. Here the CDR3 reads CASSSTSRSTEAFF. In DNA, the CDR3 is TGTGCCAGCAGCTCCACGAGCCGTAGCACTGAAGCTTTCTTT.